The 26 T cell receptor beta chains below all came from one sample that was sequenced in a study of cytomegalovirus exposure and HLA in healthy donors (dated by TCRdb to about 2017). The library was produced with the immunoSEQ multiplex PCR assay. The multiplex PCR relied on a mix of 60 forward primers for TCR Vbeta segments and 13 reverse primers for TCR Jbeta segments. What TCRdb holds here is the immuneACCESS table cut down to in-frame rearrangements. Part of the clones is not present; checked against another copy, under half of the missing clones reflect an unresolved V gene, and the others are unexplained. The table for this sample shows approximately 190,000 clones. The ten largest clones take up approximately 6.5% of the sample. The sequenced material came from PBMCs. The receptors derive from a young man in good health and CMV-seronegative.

CDR3 region: CACLEQGQGPYGYTF. The DNA of the CDR3 is TGTGCCTGTCTAGAACAGGGGCAGGGACCCTATGGCTACACCTTC. The V call is TRBV19, the J call TRBJ1-2, with TRBD1 matching over 7 bases. The CDR3 consists of 15 residues. Per germline, CDR1 LNHDA and CDR2 SQIVND (reference sequence). V trimming: 11 bases; J trimming: 4 bases; junction bases outside the gene matches: 16.

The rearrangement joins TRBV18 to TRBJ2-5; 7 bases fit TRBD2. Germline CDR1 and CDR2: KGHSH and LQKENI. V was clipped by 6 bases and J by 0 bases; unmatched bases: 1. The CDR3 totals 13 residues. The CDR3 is CASSLADQETQYF. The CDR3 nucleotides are TGTGCCAGCTCGCTAGCGGACCAAGAGACCCAGTACTTC.

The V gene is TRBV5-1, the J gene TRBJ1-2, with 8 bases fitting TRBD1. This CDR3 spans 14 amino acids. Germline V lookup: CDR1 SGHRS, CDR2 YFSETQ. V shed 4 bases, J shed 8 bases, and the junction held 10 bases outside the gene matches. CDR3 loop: CASSRGQEEEGYTF. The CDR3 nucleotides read TGCGCCAGCAGCAGGGGACAGGAGGAGGAGGGCTACACCTTC. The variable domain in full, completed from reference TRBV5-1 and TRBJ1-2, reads KAGVTQTPRYLIKTRGQQVTLSCSPISGHRSVSWYQQTPGQGLQFLFEYFSETQRNKGNFPGRFSGRQFSNSRSEMNVSTLELGDSALYLCASSRGQEEEGYTFGSGTRLTVV.

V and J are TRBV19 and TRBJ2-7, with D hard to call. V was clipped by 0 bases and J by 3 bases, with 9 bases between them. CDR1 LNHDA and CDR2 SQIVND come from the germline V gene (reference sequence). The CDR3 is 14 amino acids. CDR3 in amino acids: CASSIESFGYEQYF. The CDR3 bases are TGTGCCAGTAGTATAGAGAGTTTCGGCTACGAGCAGTACTTC.

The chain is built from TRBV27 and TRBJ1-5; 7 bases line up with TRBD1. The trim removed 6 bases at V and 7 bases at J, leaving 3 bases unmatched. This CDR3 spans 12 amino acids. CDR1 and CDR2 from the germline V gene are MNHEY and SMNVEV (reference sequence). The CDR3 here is CASRQGIQPQHF. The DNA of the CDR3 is TGTGCCAGCAGACAGGGGATCCAGCCCCAGCATTTT.

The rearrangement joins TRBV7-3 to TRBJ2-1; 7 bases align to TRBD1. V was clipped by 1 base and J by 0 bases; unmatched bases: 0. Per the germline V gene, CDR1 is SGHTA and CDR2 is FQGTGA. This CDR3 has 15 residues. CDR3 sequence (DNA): TGTGCCAGCAGCTTAAGACAGGGCTCCTACAATGAGCAGTTCTTC. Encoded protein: CASSLRQGSYNEQFF.

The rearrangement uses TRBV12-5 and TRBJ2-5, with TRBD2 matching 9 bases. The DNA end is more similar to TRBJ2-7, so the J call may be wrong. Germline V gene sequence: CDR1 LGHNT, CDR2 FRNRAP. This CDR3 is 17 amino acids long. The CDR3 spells CASGLVRASGTSYEQYF. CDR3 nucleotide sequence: TGTGCTAGTGGTTTGGTACGGGCTAGCGGGACTTCCTACGAGCAGTACTTC.

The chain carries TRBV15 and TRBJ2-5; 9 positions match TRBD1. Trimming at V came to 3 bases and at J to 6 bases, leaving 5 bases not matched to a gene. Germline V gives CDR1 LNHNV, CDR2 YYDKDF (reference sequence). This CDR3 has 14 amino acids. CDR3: CATSRGTGGKTQYF. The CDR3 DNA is TGTGCCACCAGCAGGGGAACAGGGGGCAAGACCCAGTACTTC.

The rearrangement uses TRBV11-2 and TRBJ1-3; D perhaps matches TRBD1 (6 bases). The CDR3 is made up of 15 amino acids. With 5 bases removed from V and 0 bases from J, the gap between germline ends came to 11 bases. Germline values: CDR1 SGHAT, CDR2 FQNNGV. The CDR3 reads CASSATGISGNTIYF. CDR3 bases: TGTGCCAGCAGCGCCACAGGGATCTCTGGAAACACCATATATTTT.

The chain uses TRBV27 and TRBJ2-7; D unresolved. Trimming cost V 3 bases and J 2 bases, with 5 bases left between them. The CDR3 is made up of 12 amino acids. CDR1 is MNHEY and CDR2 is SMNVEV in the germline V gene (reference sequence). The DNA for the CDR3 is TGTGCCAGCAGTTTCTCCCCCTACGAGCAGTACTTC. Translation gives CASSFSPYEQYF.

CDR3 in DNA: TGTGCCAGCAGTGAAGGGCTCGGGGGCTCTGGGGCCAACGTCCTGACTTTC. This gives the protein CASSEGLGGSGANVLTF. This chain connects TRBV2 to TRBJ2-6, with D tentatively TRBD2 (6 bases). Per the germline V gene, CDR1 is SNHLY and CDR2 is FYNNEI. V lost 1 base, J lost 0 bases, and 10 bases lay in between. The CDR3 totals 17 residues.

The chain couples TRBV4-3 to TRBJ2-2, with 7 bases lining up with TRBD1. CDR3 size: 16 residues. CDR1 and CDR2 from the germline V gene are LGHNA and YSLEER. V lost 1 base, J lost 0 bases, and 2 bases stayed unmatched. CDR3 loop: CASSQAGTANTGELFF. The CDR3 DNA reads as TGCGCCAGCAGCCAAGCGGGGACAGCGAACACCGGGGAGCTGTTTTTT.

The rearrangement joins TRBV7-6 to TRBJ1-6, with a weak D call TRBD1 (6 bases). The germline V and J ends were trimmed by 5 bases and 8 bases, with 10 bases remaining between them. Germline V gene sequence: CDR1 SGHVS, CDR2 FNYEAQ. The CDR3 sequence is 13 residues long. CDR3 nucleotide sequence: TGTGCCAGCAGCCGCGGACAGTATTCACCCCTCCACTTT. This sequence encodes CASSRGQYSPLHF. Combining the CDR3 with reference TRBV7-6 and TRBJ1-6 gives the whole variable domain GAGVSQSPRYKVTKRGQDVALRCDPISGHVSLYWYRQALGQGPEFLTYFNYEAQQDKSGLPNDRFSAERPEGSISTLTIQRTEQRDSAMYRCASSRGQYSPLHFGNGTRLTVT.

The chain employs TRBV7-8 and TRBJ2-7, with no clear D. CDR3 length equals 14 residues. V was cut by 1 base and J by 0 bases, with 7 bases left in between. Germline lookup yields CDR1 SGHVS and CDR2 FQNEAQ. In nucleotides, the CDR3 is TGTGCCAGCAGCTTAGAGCGATTCTCCTACGAGCAGTACTTC. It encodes CASSLERFSYEQYF.

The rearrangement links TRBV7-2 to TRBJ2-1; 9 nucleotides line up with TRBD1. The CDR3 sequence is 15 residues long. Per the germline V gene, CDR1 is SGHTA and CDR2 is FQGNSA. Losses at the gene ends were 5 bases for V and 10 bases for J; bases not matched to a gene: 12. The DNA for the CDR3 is TGTGCCAGCAGCCCATCCGGGACAGGGAATGTCGAGCAGTTCTTC. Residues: CASSPSGTGNVEQFF.

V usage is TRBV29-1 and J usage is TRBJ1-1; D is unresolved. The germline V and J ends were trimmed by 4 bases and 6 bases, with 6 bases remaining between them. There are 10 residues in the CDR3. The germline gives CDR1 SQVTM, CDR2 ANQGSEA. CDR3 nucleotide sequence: TGCAGCGTTGCTGTCTCTGAAGCTTTCTTT. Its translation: CSVAVSEAFF.

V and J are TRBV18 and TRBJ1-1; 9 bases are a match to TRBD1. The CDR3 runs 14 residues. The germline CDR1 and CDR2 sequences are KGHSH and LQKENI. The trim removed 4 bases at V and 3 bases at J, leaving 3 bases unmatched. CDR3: CASSQDRGDTEAFF. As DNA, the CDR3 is TGTGCCAGCTCACAGGACAGGGGAGACACTGAAGCTTTCTTT. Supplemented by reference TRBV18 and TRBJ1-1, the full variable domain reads NAGVMQNPRHLVRRRGQEARLRCSPMKGHSHVYWYRQLPEEGLKFMVYLQKENIIDESGMPKERFSAEFPKEGPSILRIQQVVRGDSAAYFCASSQDRGDTEAFFGQGTRLTVV.

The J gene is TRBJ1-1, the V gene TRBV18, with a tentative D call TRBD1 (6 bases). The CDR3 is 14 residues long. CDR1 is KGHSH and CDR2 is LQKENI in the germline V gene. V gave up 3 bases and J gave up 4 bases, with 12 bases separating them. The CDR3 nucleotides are TGTGCCAGCTCACCGCCGGCAGGGGCCACTGAAGCTTTCTTT. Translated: CASSPPAGATEAFF.

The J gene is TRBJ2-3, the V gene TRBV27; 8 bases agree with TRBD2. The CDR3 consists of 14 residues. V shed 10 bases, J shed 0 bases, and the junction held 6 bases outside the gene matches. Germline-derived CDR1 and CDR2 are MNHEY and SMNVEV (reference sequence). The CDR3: CATGGRPSTDTQYF. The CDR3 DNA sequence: TGTGCCACGGGGGGGCGCCCTAGCACAGATACGCAGTATTTT.

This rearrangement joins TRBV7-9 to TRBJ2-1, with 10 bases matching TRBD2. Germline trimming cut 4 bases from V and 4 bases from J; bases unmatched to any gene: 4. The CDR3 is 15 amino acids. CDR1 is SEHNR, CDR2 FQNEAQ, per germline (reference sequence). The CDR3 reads CASSYSGGKYNEQFF. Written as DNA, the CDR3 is TGTGCCAGCAGCTATAGCGGGGGGAAATACAATGAGCAGTTCTTC. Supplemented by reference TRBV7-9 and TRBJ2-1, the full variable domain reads DTGVSQNPRHKITKRGQNVTFRCDPISEHNRLYWYRQTLGQGPEFLTYFQNEAQLEKSRLLSDRFSAERPKGSFSTLEIQRTEQGDSAMYLCASSYSGGKYNEQFFGPGTRLTVL.

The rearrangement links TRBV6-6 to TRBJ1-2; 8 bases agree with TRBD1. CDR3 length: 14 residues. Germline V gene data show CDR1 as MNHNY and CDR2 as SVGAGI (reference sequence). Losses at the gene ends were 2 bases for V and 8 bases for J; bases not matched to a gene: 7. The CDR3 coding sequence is TGTGCCAGCAGTTACGGAAACAGGGGGTTCGGCTACACCTTC. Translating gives CASSYGNRGFGYTF.

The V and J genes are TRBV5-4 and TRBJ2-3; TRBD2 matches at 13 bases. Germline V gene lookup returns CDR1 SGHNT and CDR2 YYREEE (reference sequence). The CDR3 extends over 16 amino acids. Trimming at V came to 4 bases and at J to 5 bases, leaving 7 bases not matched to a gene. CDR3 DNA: TGTGCCAGCAGCCTGGGGACTAGCGGGGCCAGAGATACGCAGTATTTT. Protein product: CASSLGTSGARDTQYF. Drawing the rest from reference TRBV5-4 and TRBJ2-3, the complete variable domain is ETGVTQSPTHLIKTRGQQVTLRCSSQSGHNTVSWYQQALGQGPQFIFQYYREEENGRGNFPPRFSGLQFPNYSSELNVNALELDDSALYLCASSLGTSGARDTQYFGPGTRLTVL.

CDR3 in amino acids: CASRAGVDTQYF. CDR3 nucleotide sequence: TGTGCCAGCAGGGCGGGAGTGGATACGCAGTATTTT. The rearrangement joins TRBV14 to TRBJ2-3; TRBD2 agrees at 7 bases. V dropped 6 bases and J dropped 6; count of bases not matched to a gene: 3. The CDR3 runs to 12 residues. The V gene's germline CDR1 is SGHDN and CDR2 FVKESK. The whole variable domain, filled in from reference TRBV14 and TRBJ2-3, reads EAGVTQFPSHSVIEKGQTVTLRCDPISGHDNLYWYRRVMGKEIKFLLHFVKESKQDESGMPNNRFLAERTGGTYSTLKVQPAELEDSGVYFCASRAGVDTQYFGPGTRLTVL.

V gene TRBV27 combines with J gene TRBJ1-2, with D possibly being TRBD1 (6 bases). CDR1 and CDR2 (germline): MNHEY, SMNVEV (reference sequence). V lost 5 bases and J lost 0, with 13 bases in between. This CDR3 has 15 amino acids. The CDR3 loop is CASSSATGTNYGYTF. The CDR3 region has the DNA TGTGCCAGCAGTAGTGCGACAGGAACTAACTATGGCTACACCTTC.

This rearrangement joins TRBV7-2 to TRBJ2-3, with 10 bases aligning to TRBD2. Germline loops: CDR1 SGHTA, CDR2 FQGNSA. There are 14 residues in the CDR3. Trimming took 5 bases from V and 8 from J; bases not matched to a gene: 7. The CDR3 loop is CASSLTTSGRTQYF. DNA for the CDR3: TGTGCCAGCAGCCTGACGACTAGCGGGCGTACGCAGTATTTT.

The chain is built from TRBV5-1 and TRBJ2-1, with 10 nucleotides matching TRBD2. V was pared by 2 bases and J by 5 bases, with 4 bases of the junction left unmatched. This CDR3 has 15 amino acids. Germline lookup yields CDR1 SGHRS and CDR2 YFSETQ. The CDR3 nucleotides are TGCGCCAGCAGCTTAGGACTAGCGGTCAACAATGAGCAGTTCTTC. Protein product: CASSLGLAVNNEQFF.